This TCR beta chain was sequenced for a study of tumor-infiltrating lymphocytes in primary liver carcinoma. Regarding the study as a whole: Left bulk and unsorted, the samples did not allow CD4+ and CD8+ repertoires to be compared.

It was unsorted whole blood that yielded blood RNA, and germline DNA was also extracted. Among the patients, all had chronic HBV infection and none had been treated. Approximately 4 milliliters of peripheral blood were collected before surgery. Reverse transcription of approximately 500 ng total RNA with a constant-region primer produced TCR beta cDNA. Amplification in three nested multiplex PCR rounds with slightly modified ARM-PCR gave rise to TCR beta libraries. The first two PCR rounds used TRBV1-TRBV30 forward primers with a C-beta reverse primer, approximately 11 cycles each. TCRdb passed the multiplex PCR reads through MiXCR, listing each CDR3 protein once. The sample has about 330,000 distinct CDR3 sequences; 65% are singletons. This clonotype showed up just a few times. Its matching antigen is unknown. The CDR3 has 17 amino acids. Losses at the gene ends were 0 bases for V and 4 bases for J; bases not matched to a gene: 5. Germline V gene sequence: CDR1 MGHRA, CDR2 YSYEKL.

The rearrangement uses TRBV4-1 and TRBJ2-7; 14 bases fit TRBD2. This TCR was recovered from a man aged 35 to 55 with primary liver carcinoma and hepatitis B virus infection. Sequenced sample: peripheral blood. The CDR3 is CASSQDLGTSGSYEQYF. The CDR3 nucleotides read TGCGCCAGCAGCCAAGACCTCGGGACTAGCGGGAGTTACGAGCAGTACTTC.